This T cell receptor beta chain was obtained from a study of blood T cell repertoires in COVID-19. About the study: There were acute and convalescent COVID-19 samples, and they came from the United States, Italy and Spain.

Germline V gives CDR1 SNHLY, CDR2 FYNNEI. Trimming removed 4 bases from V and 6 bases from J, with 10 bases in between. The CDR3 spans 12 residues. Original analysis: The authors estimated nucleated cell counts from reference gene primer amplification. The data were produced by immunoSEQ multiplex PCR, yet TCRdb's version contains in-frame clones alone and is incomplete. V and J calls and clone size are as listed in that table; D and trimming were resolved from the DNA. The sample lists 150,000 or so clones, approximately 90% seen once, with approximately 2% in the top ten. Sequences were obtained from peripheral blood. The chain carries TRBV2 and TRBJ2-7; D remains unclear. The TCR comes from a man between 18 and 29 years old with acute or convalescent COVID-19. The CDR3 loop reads CASSGEAGEQYF. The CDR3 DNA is TGTGCCAGCAGTGGAGAAGCCGGCGAGCAGTACTTC.